Below are 13 T cell receptor beta chains sequenced from a single sample in a study of cytomegalovirus exposure and HLA in healthy donors. Primers for the PCR totalled 60 Vbeta and 13 Jbeta. Libraries were prepared by immunoSEQ multiplex PCR; TCRdb keeps only in-frame clonotypes and omits some of them. The sample has some 130,000 clones, roughly three quarters seen once. The sample comprised PBMCs. The receptors here all came from a man in his late teens or twenties in good health and CMV-seronegative.

The chain links TRBV19 to TRBJ1-5, with TRBD1 as a possible D gene (6 bases). Germline V gene sequence: CDR1 LNHDA, CDR2 SQIVND (reference sequence). This CDR3 region has 15 residues. Deletions cut 2 bases from V and 7 bases from J, with 15 bases between. The DNA of the CDR3 is TGTGCCAGTAGTATAAACAGGGATCGAGGACAGCCCCAGCATTTT. This sequence encodes CASSINRDRGQPQHF.

This clone has just a few counts. V and J are TRBV2 and TRBJ2-2, with TRBD1 as a possible D gene (5 bases). Germline V gives CDR1 SNHLY, CDR2 FYNNEI. The CDR3 covers 13 residues. Trimming pared 8 bases from V and 7 bases from J, leaving 14 bases between. CDR3 sequence reads: CASSRVSGGELFF. The CDR3 coding sequence is TGTGCCAGCTCCAGGGTTTCTGGCGGGGAGCTGTTTTTT.

V and J are TRBV19 and TRBJ1-1; D unresolved. The CDR3 runs to 13 residues. Germline V gives CDR1 LNHDA, CDR2 SQIVND (reference sequence). Trimming took off 4 bases at V and 4 bases at J, with 10 bases between the two ends. CDR3: CASSRSRATEAFF. The CDR3 coding sequence is TGTGCCAGTAGTAGGAGCCGAGCCACTGAAGCTTTCTTT.

This chain connects TRBV19 to TRBJ2-7, with TRBD2 as a possible D gene (6 bases). V lost 4 bases and J 3 bases, leaving 16 bases between the germline ends. The CDR3 consists of 15 residues. Germline V gene data show CDR1 as LNHDA and CDR2 as SQIVND (reference sequence). The CDR3, as DNA: TGTGCCAGTAGTAAGGATTTCGGAGGGTACTACGAGCAGTACTTC. Protein sequence: CASSKDFGGYYEQYF.

This clone was seen once. The J gene is TRBJ1-1, the V gene TRBV19; 7 bases line up with TRBD1. Germline lookup yields CDR1 LNHDA and CDR2 SQIVND (reference sequence). Trimming cost V 2 bases and J 0 bases; bases outside gene matches: 3. This CDR3 is 15 amino acids long. DNA for the CDR3: TGTGCCAGTAGTATATTACAGGGGATGAACACTGAAGCTTTCTTT. It translates to CASSILQGMNTEAFF.

This rearrangement joins TRBV15 to TRBJ1-5, with D hard to call. Trimming shortened V by 6 bases and J by 1 base, and 7 bases separated the two germline ends. This CDR3 is 13 amino acids long. Germline loops: CDR1 LNHNV, CDR2 YYDKDF (reference sequence). The CDR3 DNA sequence: TGTGCCACCAGACACGGGAGCAATCAGCCCCAGCATTTT. Its protein product is CATRHGSNQPQHF.

Only a few counts were recorded for this clone. The V gene is TRBV5-6, the J gene TRBJ1-1, with TRBD1 as a possible D gene (6 bases). Germline V CDR1 and CDR2: SGHDT, YYEEEE. CDR3 size: 15 residues. V lost 2 bases, J lost 3 bases, and 14 bases lay in between. The CDR3: CASSFRGTLHTEAFF. In nucleotides, the CDR3 is TGTGCCAGCAGCTTTAGGGGGACACTGCACACTGAAGCTTTCTTT.

V and J are TRBV7-8 and TRBJ2-5; 8 bases are shared with TRBD1. The DNA matches TRBJ2-7 better at its end, which makes the J call doubtful. Germline V gives CDR1 SGHVS, CDR2 FQNEAQ. The CDR3 sequence is 15 residues long. CDR3 nucleotides: TGTGCCAGCAGCCTCCGGACAGGGTCGGAGGACGAGCAGTACTTC. Its protein product is CASSLRTGSEDEQYF.

The chain combines TRBV7-2 with TRBJ2-7, with unresolved D. V lost 0 bases to trimming and J lost 3 bases, with 12 bases between them. The CDR3 runs 15 residues. Germline lookup yields CDR1 SGHTA and CDR2 FQGNSA. Here the CDR3 reads CASSLAGSLGYEQYF. Here the CDR3 DNA reads TGTGCCAGCAGCTTAGCCGGGTCTCTGGGCTACGAGCAGTACTTC.

The chain is built from TRBV30 and TRBJ1-2; 7 bases agree with TRBD1. Looked up from germline, CDR1 is GTSNPN and CDR2 is SVGIG (reference sequence). This CDR3 spans 13 amino acids. Trimming took 6 bases from V and 2 from J; bases not matched to a gene: 6. As DNA, the CDR3 is TGTGCCTGCTGGGCAGGGGGGAACTATGGCTACACCTTC. This gives the protein CACWAGGNYGYTF.

The V call is TRBV13, the J call TRBJ2-5; maybe TRBD2 (5 bases). The tail of the sequence fits TRBJ2-7 better, so the J call may be wrong. Germline CDR1 reads PRHDT; CDR2 reads FYEKMQ (reference sequence). The CDR3 totals 13 residues. CDR3 DNA sequence: TGTGCCAGCAGCTTAGTAGCGACCTACGAGCAGTACTTC. As protein: CASSLVATYEQYF.

In regard to this clone: Mismatch with germline at one junction end may stem from a read error. J is TRBJ1-1 and V is TRBV11-2, with 9 bases aligning to TRBD1. The germline CDR1 and CDR2 sequences are SGHAT and FQNNGV. The CDR3 contains 15 residues. Here the CDR3 DNA reads TGTGCCAGCAGTTTAGTGACAGGGGGAAAGGCTGAAGCTTTCTTT. Amino acids: CASSLVTGGKAEAFF.

In regard to this clone: This sample includes further DNA sequences coding for the same CDR3. V and J are TRBV19 and TRBJ1-2; 10 bases map to TRBD1. The trim removed 6 bases at V and 5 bases at J, leaving 6 bases unmatched. This CDR3 has 14 amino acids. Germline loops: CDR1 LNHDA, CDR2 SQIVND (reference sequence). This chain's CDR3 is CASSRDRGYYGYTF. The CDR3 DNA is TGTGCCAGTAGCCGGGACAGGGGATATTATGGCTACACCTTC.